This T cell receptor (beta chain) was retrieved from a study of T cells in Graves' hyperthyroidism and ophthalmopathy. The TCR beta CDR3 regions underwent amplification using RNA transcripts as the source. When the TCR CDR3 underwent first-round RT-PCR, the HTBI primer set was used. A single record per CDR3 protein comes from TCRdb applying MiXCR to the multiplex PCR reads. Of fewer than 250,000 distinct CDR3 sequences listed, over 20% are singletons. This clonotype has at least ten counts. The receptor's source is a woman between 35 and 50 years old with Graves' ophthalmopathy. The sequencing input was blood.

CDR3 region: CASSPQLADTGELFF. In DNA, the CDR3 is TGTGCCAGCTCACCGCAGCTAGCGGACACCGGGGAGCTGTTTTTT. This chain uses TRBV18 with TRBJ2-2; 7 positions agree with TRBD2. The CDR3 consists of 15 residues. J lost 3 bases, V lost 3 bases, and 4 bases had no gene match. CDR1 KGHSH and CDR2 LQKENI come from the germline V gene. Full variable domain (outside the CDR3, taken from reference TRBV18 and TRBJ2-2): NAGVMQNPRHLVRRRGQEARLRCSPMKGHSHVYWYRQLPEEGLKFMVYLQKENIIDESGMPKERFSAEFPKEGPSILRIQQVVRGDSAAYFCASSPQLADTGELFFGEGSRLTVL.